Below, 11 T cell receptor beta chains from the same sample are listed, as sequenced in a study of cytomegalovirus exposure and HLA in healthy donors. Use of 60 Vbeta and 13 Jbeta primers characterized the PCR. Only in-frame clones appear in the TCRdb table, and some are missing; sequencing was by immunoSEQ multiplex PCR. The table records 100,000 to 150,000 clones, 75% to 85% of them present only once. Input material: PBMCs. The receptors shown here come from a woman between 40 and 55 years old in good health and CMV-seronegative.

This clone was seen only a few times. The chain is built from TRBV5-6 and TRBJ1-2; 8 bases agree with TRBD1. Germline values: CDR1 SGHDT, CDR2 YYEEEE. The junction had 11 bases not matched to a gene; V was cut back by 3 bases and J by 4 bases. The CDR3 totals 16 residues. The CDR3 DNA reads TGTGCCAGCAGCTCCGGGACAGGACGTTCTGGCTATGGCTACACCTTC. This codes for CASSSGTGRSGYGYTF. The whole variable domain, remainder taken from reference TRBV5-6 and TRBJ1-2, is DAGVTQSPTHLIKTRGQQVTLRCSPKSGHDTVSWYQQALGQGPQFIFQYYEEEERQRGNFPDRFSGHQFPNYSSELNVNALLLGDSALYLCASSSGTGRSGYGYTFGSGTRLTVV.

The J gene is TRBJ2-5, the V gene TRBV5-1; TRBD1 matches at 10 bases. The CDR3 loop spans 15 amino acids. Germline V lookup: CDR1 SGHRS, CDR2 YFSETQ. Trimming at V came to 3 bases and at J to 3 bases, leaving 5 bases not matched to a gene. CDR3 loop: CASSSGGTGEETQYF. The DNA for the CDR3 is TGCGCCAGCAGCTCGGGGGGGACAGGGGAAGAGACCCAGTACTTC.

This clone was detected a few times. This chain links TRBV6-5 with TRBJ2-5; 7 positions match TRBD1. Germline CDR1 and CDR2: MNHEY and SVGAGI. The CDR3 totals 14 residues. V trimming: 0 bases; J trimming: 11 bases; junction bases outside the gene matches: 9. In DNA, the CDR3 is TGTGCCAGCAGTTACTCGGACAGGAGTGGAGAGCAGTACTTC. Translating gives CASSYSDRSGEQYF.

J is TRBJ2-3 and V is TRBV4-1, with 8 bases identical to TRBD1. Germline CDR1 reads MGHRA; CDR2 reads YSYEKL. The junction had 10 bases not matched to a gene; V was cut back by 3 bases and J by 5 bases. The CDR3 contains 16 residues. CDR3: CASSQPGQASGDTQYF. CDR3 in DNA: TGCGCCAGCAGCCAGCCGGGACAGGCGTCGGGAGATACGCAGTATTTT.

This clone came up once. This chain joins TRBV6-6 and TRBJ1-4; the match to TRBD1 covers 7 bases. In germline, CDR1 is MNHNY, CDR2 SVGAGI (reference sequence). The CDR3 spans 14 residues. V shed 8 bases, J shed 3 bases, and the junction held 6 bases outside the gene matches. Here the CDR3 reads CASVEGAPNEKLFF. In DNA form, the CDR3 reads TGTGCCAGCGTTGAGGGGGCACCTAATGAAAAACTGTTTTTT.

The genes are TRBV5-8 and TRBJ1-6; D uncertain. Germline CDR1 reads SGHTS; CDR2 reads YDEGEE. This CDR3 is built from 14 residues. With 0 bases removed from V and 10 bases from J, the gap between germline ends came to 11 bases. CDR3 residues: CASSLESDWSPLHF. The CDR3 DNA is TGTGCCAGCAGCTTGGAATCCGACTGGTCACCCCTCCACTTT.

The chain is built from TRBV27 and TRBJ2-5; 9 bases match TRBD1. The CDR3 contains 16 residues. V lost 5 bases, J lost 2 bases, and 9 bases stayed unmatched. CDR1 is MNHEY, CDR2 SMNVEV, per germline (reference sequence). The CDR3 reads CASSPGTGTGQETQYF. CDR3 in DNA: TGTGCCAGCAGTCCGGGGACAGGGACGGGTCAAGAGACCCAGTACTTC.

V usage is TRBV10-1 and J usage is TRBJ2-2; 9 bases are shared with TRBD2. Germline lookup yields CDR1 WNHNN and CDR2 SYGVQD (reference sequence). The CDR3 has 16 residues. J gave up 7 bases and V 2 bases, and 8 bases lay outside the gene matches. DNA of the CDR3: TGCGCCAGCAGTGAGAGGAGCGGGGGGAAGGACGGGGAGCTGTTTTTT. Translated, it gives CASSERSGGKDGELFF.

This clone was seen only a few times. The chain carries TRBV2 and TRBJ2-7; a weak D match, TRBD2 (5 bases). The germline V and J ends were trimmed by 7 bases and 2 bases, with 15 bases remaining between them. The CDR3 extends over 14 amino acids. The germline gives CDR1 SNHLY, CDR2 FYNNEI. The CDR3 DNA is TGTGCCAGCATTCGGGGTCAGAGGGCCTACGAGCAGTACTTC. Its translation: CASIRGQRAYEQYF.

The rearrangement links TRBV10-3 to TRBJ2-1; a possible D gene is TRBD1 (6 bases). V lost 4 bases to trimming and J lost 6 bases, with 10 bases between them. The CDR3 length is 13 residues. Germline V gives CDR1 ENHRY, CDR2 SYGVKD. The CDR3 loop is CAISAEGGNEQFF. The DNA for the CDR3 is TGTGCCATCAGTGCGGAAGGGGGCAATGAGCAGTTCTTC.

A few counts support this clone. This chain uses TRBV7-8 with TRBJ1-3; D unclear. Between the trimmed V and J ends, which lost 3 bases and 3 bases, there was a span of 12 bases. The germline V gene has CDR1 SGHVS and CDR2 FQNEAQ. The CDR3 length is 15 residues. CDR3 in DNA: TGTGCCAGCAGCTTCCGTGATTCGGTTGGAAACACCATATATTTT. This encodes CASSFRDSVGNTIYF.